This T cell receptor (beta chain) was sequenced in a study of cytomegalovirus exposure and HLA in healthy donors. The study ran its PCR with 60 Vbeta and 13 Jbeta primers. Here immunoSEQ multiplex PCR was the method, and the copy in TCRdb shows in-frame clones only, minus some. The sample shows 75,000 to 90,000 clones, 9.5% to 13% of them seen only once. CDR1 is SGHRS, CDR2 YFSETQ, per germline. Trimming shortened V by 4 bases and J by 5 bases, and 12 bases separated the two germline ends. This CDR3 is built from 13 residues. This receptor was taken from a man in his sixties in good health and CMV-seropositive. The chain is built from TRBV5-1 and TRBJ1-1, with D uncertain. Sequencing was carried out using PBMCs. Here the CDR3 DNA reads TGCGCCAGCAGCCACGGGGTAGGGACTGAAGCTTTCTTT. Translation: CASSHGVGTEAFF.